This T cell receptor (beta chain) appears in the sequencing data of a study of blood T cell repertoires in COVID-19. Study-level information: T cells, B-cell-depleted T cells, or PBMCs provided the cDNA or gDNA that served as material.

In the source study's methods: The authors estimated nucleated cell counts from reference gene primer amplification. TCRdb's copy holds only in-frame clones and misses some; the assay was immunoSEQ multiplex PCR. For V, J and clone size, that table is used; D and trimming come from the DNA. The sample shows some 200,000 clones, around 91% of them seen only once. Participants came from some 26 US areas, aged about 18 to 89 years. This CDR3 has 15 residues. The germline V gene encodes CDR1 SGHAT and CDR2 FQNNGV. V lost 0 bases to trimming and J lost 4 bases, with 12 bases between them. This receptor was identified in a woman aged 18-29 years in a cohort exposed to, infected with or recovered from COVID-19 (not recorded which). J is TRBJ1-2 and V is TRBV11-2, with a tentative D call TRBD1 (6 bases). Sequencing was carried out using PBMCs or T cells enriched from blood (not recorded which). The CDR3 loop is CASSLDLTGPYGYTF. The CDR3, as DNA: TGTGCCAGCAGCTTAGATCTAACAGGGCCCTATGGCTACACCTTC.